These 28 T cell receptor beta chains originate from one sample sequenced in a study of shared clonotypes between healthy human individuals. Sequencing used immunoSEQ multiplex PCR; TCRdb keeps in-frame clones, though not all of them. This sample yields about 2 million clones, of which approximately 95% are seen a single time; under 1.5% belongs to the top ten. Naive CD8 isolation took CD45RO-negative cells positively selected for CCR7 and excluded terminally differentiated effector memory CD45RA+ cells. The specimen sequenced was naive CD8+ T cells sorted from blood. These receptors came from a man aged 18 to 29 in good health.

The chain links TRBV6-5 to TRBJ2-1; 9 bases fit TRBD1. V shed 6 bases, J shed 0 bases, and the junction held 3 bases outside the gene matches. There are 15 residues in the CDR3. Looked up from germline, CDR1 is MNHEY and CDR2 is SVGAGI. The CDR3 loop is CASSRDRDSYNEQFF. Here the CDR3 DNA reads TGTGCCAGCAGCCGGGACAGGGACTCCTACAATGAGCAGTTCTTC.

The chain has TRBV4-1 and TRBJ2-1; 12 bases are a match to TRBD2. This CDR3 contains 19 residues. Germline CDR1 reads MGHRA; CDR2 reads YSYEKL. The trim removed 5 bases at V and 0 bases at J, leaving 11 bases unmatched. The CDR3 is CASSTKPLAGGGSYNEQFF. The CDR3 DNA follows: TGCGCCAGCAGCACAAAGCCTCTAGCGGGAGGGGGCTCCTACAATGAGCAGTTCTTC.

Details on this clone: Different DNA sequences within this sample yield the same CDR3. This chain links TRBV30 with TRBJ2-1; D is ambiguous. V was trimmed by 0 bases and J by 0 bases, leaving 9 bases between them. The CDR3 extends over 15 amino acids. Germline assignment: CDR1 GTSNPN and CDR2 SVGIG (reference sequence). The CDR3 loop is CAWSVGRSSYNEQFF. CDR3 DNA: TGTGCCTGGAGTGTAGGGCGGAGCTCCTACAATGAGCAGTTCTTC.

This chain joins TRBV4-3 and TRBJ2-3; D is uncertain. V gave up 0 bases and J gave up 6 bases, with 13 bases separating them. The CDR3 has 15 residues. CDR1 is LGHNA, CDR2 YSLEER, per germline. CDR3 DNA sequence: TGCGCCAGCAGCCAAGAAAGGACCTTAGGCGATACGCAGTATTTT. Amino acids: CASSQERTLGDTQYF.

The chain uses TRBV19 and TRBJ1-4; D is uncertain. Trimming pared 3 bases from V and 13 bases from J, leaving 18 bases between. Per germline, CDR1 LNHDA and CDR2 SQIVND (reference sequence). The CDR3 runs 14 residues. CDR3 sequence (DNA): TGTGCCAGTAGTATTGGAGAACAAGTCCCATCACTGTTTTTT. This gives the protein CASSIGEQVPSLFF.

A note on this clone: One junction end does not reproduce the germline sequence, and a read error may be involved. The chain carries TRBV7-2 and TRBJ2-3, with 10 bases aligning to TRBD2. This CDR3 has 15 amino acids. The germline V gene encodes CDR1 SGHTA and CDR2 FQGNSA. The DNA for the CDR3 is TGTGCCAGCAGCATCGGACTAGCGGCAACAGAGACGCAGTATTTT. Protein sequence: CASSIGLAATETQYF.

This clone showed up just once. The chain links TRBV5-6 to TRBJ2-1; TRBD1 or TRBD2 may be the D gene (5 bases each). Germline CDR1 reads SGHDT; CDR2 reads YYEEEE. V dropped 9 bases and J dropped 6 bases, with 10 bases sitting between them. This CDR3 is 11 amino acids long. CDR3 DNA: TGTGCCACTGGGGCGGGCAATGAGCAGTTCTTC. Translated: CATGAGNEQFF.

The chain combines TRBV6-6 with TRBJ2-5; 9 bases map to TRBD1. Trimming took 5 bases from V and 4 from J; bases not matched to a gene: 2. This CDR3 is 13 amino acids long. Germline lookup yields CDR1 MNHNY and CDR2 SVGAGI (reference sequence). The CDR3 DNA reads as TGTGCCAGCAGTACAGGGGGCTTAGAGACCCAGTACTTC. It specifies CASSTGGLETQYF.

J is TRBJ2-5 and V is TRBV5-6; perhaps TRBD2 as D (5 bases). With 4 bases removed from V and 0 bases from J, the gap between germline ends came to 19 bases. The CDR3 spans 17 residues. Germline-derived CDR1 and CDR2 are SGHDT and YYEEEE. The CDR3 is CASSLVKDLEYQETQYF. The CDR3 DNA reads as TGTGCCAGCAGCCTGGTTAAGGACTTAGAGTACCAAGAGACCCAGTACTTC.

This chain connects TRBV7-9 to TRBJ1-1, with D perhaps TRBD1 (6 bases). The CDR3 has 15 amino acids. Germline CDR1 SEHNR, CDR2 FQNEAQ (reference sequence). Deletions cut 1 base from V and 4 bases from J, with 13 bases between. The CDR3 spells CASSLDTGAGTEAFF. CDR3 coding DNA: TGTGCCAGCAGCTTAGATACGGGGGCAGGCACTGAAGCTTTCTTT. The complete variable domain, with remaining parts taken from reference TRBV7-9 and TRBJ1-1, reads DTGVSQNPRHKITKRGQNVTFRCDPISEHNRLYWYRQTLGQGPEFLTYFQNEAQLEKSRLLSDRFSAERPKGSFSTLEIQRTEQGDSAMYLCASSLDTGAGTEAFFGQGTRLTVV.

The chain employs TRBV13 and TRBJ2-5; 8 bases fit TRBD1. J lost 4 bases, V lost 6 bases, and 13 bases had no gene match. This CDR3 spans 16 amino acids. Germline CDR1 is PRHDT and CDR2 is FYEKMQ (reference sequence). The CDR3 region is CASSSIGQGKAETQYF. CDR3 DNA: TGTGCCAGCAGTTCAATCGGACAGGGAAAGGCAGAGACCCAGTACTTC.

Concerning this clone itself: This same CDR3 is encoded by further DNA sequences in the sample. The gene calls are TRBV4-1 and TRBJ2-7, with 8 bases lining up with TRBD1. Germline values: CDR1 MGHRA, CDR2 YSYEKL. The junction had 3 bases not matched to a gene; V was cut back by 1 base and J by 1 base. The CDR3 has 15 amino acids. The CDR3 nucleotides are TGCGCCAGCAGCCAAGGCCAGGGGGCATCCTACGAGCAGTACTTC. Translation: CASSQGQGASYEQYF.

J is TRBJ2-2 and V is TRBV25-1; no clear D. V was pared by 0 bases and J by 4 bases, with 0 bases between. The CDR3 covers 12 residues. From germline, CDR1 is MGHDK and CDR2 SYGVNS. The CDR3: CASSEYTGELFF. The CDR3 nucleotides read TGTGCCAGCAGTGAATACACCGGGGAGCTGTTTTTT.

This rearrangement joins TRBV11-3 to TRBJ2-7; 10 bases map to TRBD2. V shed 1 base, J shed 10 bases, and the junction held 7 bases outside the gene matches. The CDR3 covers 14 residues. Germline-derived CDR1 and CDR2 are SGHNT and YENEEA. The DNA of the CDR3 is TGTGCCAGCAGCTTAGCTAGCGGGAGTTCTCATCAGTACTTC. It yields the protein CASSLASGSSHQYF.

CDR3: CASTPAGVNEQFF. For the CDR3, the DNA is TGTGCCAGCACCCCGGCCGGAGTCAATGAGCAGTTCTTC. The V call is TRBV9, the J call TRBJ2-1; D remains unclear. Germline values: CDR1 SGDLS, CDR2 YYNGEE. The CDR3 loop spans 13 amino acids. Deletions cut 6 bases from V and 6 bases from J, with 13 bases between.

This clone was detected once. This sequence joins TRBV29-1 and TRBJ2-3; either TRBD1 or TRBD2 may supply D (5 bases each). This CDR3 has 15 residues. From germline, CDR1 is SQVTM and CDR2 ANQGSEA. Trimming took off 4 bases at V and 6 bases at J, with 20 bases between the two ends. The CDR3: CSVVFRGDVRDTQYF. The CDR3 DNA reads TGCAGCGTTGTGTTCCGTGGGGACGTTCGGGATACGCAGTATTTT.

The J gene is TRBJ1-3, the V gene TRBV2, with D maybe TRBD1 (6 bases). In germline, CDR1 is SNHLY, CDR2 FYNNEI. V lost 7 bases and J lost 2, with 12 bases in between. CDR3 length equals 14 residues. CDR3 in DNA: TGTGCCAGCACCATGAGGGGGGCTGGAAACACCATATATTTT. Protein sequence: CASTMRGAGNTIYF. Combining the CDR3 with reference TRBV2 and TRBJ1-3 gives the whole variable domain EPEVTQTPSHQVTQMGQEVILRCVPISNHLYFYWYRQILGQKVEFLVSFYNNEISEKSEIFDDQFSVERPDGSNFTLKIRSTKLEDSAMYFCASTMRGAGNTIYFGEGSWLTVV.

The chain carries TRBV6-5 and TRBJ1-1; 9 bases align to TRBD1. V dropped 4 bases and J dropped 0; count of bases not matched to a gene: 3. From germline, CDR1 is MNHEY and CDR2 SVGAGI. This CDR3 is built from 15 residues. The CDR3 region is CASSSTGGLNTEAFF. The CDR3 coding sequence is TGTGCCAGCAGTTCAACAGGGGGCTTGAACACTGAAGCTTTCTTT.

This clone was recorded once. V and J are TRBV5-4 and TRBJ2-7; D might be TRBD1 (5 bases). Germline V lookup: CDR1 SGHNT, CDR2 YYREEE (reference sequence). There are 14 residues in the CDR3. Trimming removed 0 bases at V and 4 bases at J, with 11 bases between. The CDR3 DNA is TGTGCCAGCAGCTTGGATCCACAGGAATACGAGCAGTACTTC. It yields the protein CASSLDPQEYEQYF.

The chain is built from TRBV25-1 and TRBJ1-2, with a possible D match to TRBD1 (5 bases). Germline values: CDR1 MGHDK, CDR2 SYGVNS. The CDR3 has 13 residues. Trimming pared 0 bases from V and 8 bases from J, leaving 10 bases between. CDR3 bases: TGTGCCAGCAGTGAATATCGGGGGAAAGGCTACACCTTC. Amino acids: CASSEYRGKGYTF.

The chain carries TRBV5-1 and TRBJ1-5; 9 bases match TRBD1. J lost 5 bases, V lost 3 bases, and 6 bases had no gene match. This CDR3 contains 15 residues. CDR1 and CDR2 (germline): SGHRS, YFSETQ. CDR3 nucleotide sequence: TGCGCCAGCAGCTCTGGACAGGGGACATATCAGCCCCAGCATTTT. This gives the protein CASSSGQGTYQPQHF. The whole variable domain, filled in from reference TRBV5-1 and TRBJ1-5, reads KAGVTQTPRYLIKTRGQQVTLSCSPISGHRSVSWYQQTPGQGLQFLFEYFSETQRNKGNFPGRFSGRQFSNSRSEMNVSTLELGDSALYLCASSSGQGTYQPQHFGDGTRLSIL.

This rearrangement joins TRBV7-8 to TRBJ2-7, with no clear D. V was trimmed by 5 bases and J by 1 base, leaving 15 bases between them. Germline CDR1 reads SGHVS; CDR2 reads FQNEAQ. There are 15 residues in the CDR3. The CDR3, as DNA: TGTGCCAGCAGCGTGCATAACAGCCTGTCCTACGAGCAGTACTTC. The encoded protein is CASSVHNSLSYEQYF.

V and J are TRBV11-1 and TRBJ1-4; the D is unclear. In germline, CDR1 is SGHAT, CDR2 FQDESV (reference sequence). Trimming shortened V by 2 bases and J by 4 bases, and 11 bases separated the two germline ends. This CDR3 has 15 residues. In DNA, the CDR3 is TGTGCCAGCAGCTTACCTCTTAGGTTTAATGAAAAACTGTTTTTT. Translated, it gives CASSLPLRFNEKLFF.

The chain carries TRBV7-9 and TRBJ2-7; 9 bases map to TRBD2. The CDR3 covers 14 residues. V shed 10 bases, J shed 2 bases, and the junction held 9 bases outside the gene matches. Germline-derived CDR1 and CDR2 are SEHNR and FQNEAQ (reference sequence). The CDR3 spells CAIEVREGPYEQYF. The CDR3 DNA reads TGTGCCATCGAAGTGCGGGAGGGCCCCTACGAGCAGTACTTC.

The sample holds one count of this clone. This rearrangement joins TRBV6-5 to TRBJ2-7; maybe TRBD2 (5 bases). CDR3 length: 16 residues. V was clipped by 4 bases and J by 2 bases, with 18 bases between them. The germline CDR1 and CDR2 sequences are MNHEY and SVGAGI. CDR3 region: CASSSSPGEGTYEQYF. The CDR3, as DNA: TGTGCCAGCAGTTCCAGTCCCGGAGAGGGTACCTACGAGCAGTACTTC.

The rearrangement joins TRBV7-9 to TRBJ2-1; D not certain. Germline V gene data show CDR1 as SEHNR and CDR2 as FQNEAQ (reference sequence). V was clipped by 4 bases and J by 4 bases, with 8 bases between them. The CDR3 runs to 13 residues. CDR3 sequence: CASSSQMYNEQFF. The CDR3 DNA is TGTGCCAGCAGCTCACAGATGTACAATGAGCAGTTCTTC.

This chain's CDR3 is CASSQELAGISYNEQFF. The CDR3 DNA sequence: TGCGCCAGCAGCCAAGAGTTAGCGGGAATATCCTACAATGAGCAGTTCTTC. This chain connects TRBV4-3 to TRBJ2-1, with 8 bases matching TRBD2. V lost 0 bases and J lost 1; bases outside the gene matches: 5. The CDR3 spans 17 residues. In germline, CDR1 is LGHNA, CDR2 YSLEER.

This chain joins TRBV5-6 and TRBJ2-2; 9 bases are shared with TRBD2. This CDR3 has 16 residues. The germline V gene encodes CDR1 SGHDT and CDR2 YYEEEE. Trimming removed 0 bases from V and 7 bases from J; junction bases left unmatched: 7. The CDR3 loop reads CASSLESSGIHGELFF. As DNA, the CDR3 is TGTGCCAGCAGCTTGGAATCTAGCGGGATTCACGGGGAGCTGTTTTTT.